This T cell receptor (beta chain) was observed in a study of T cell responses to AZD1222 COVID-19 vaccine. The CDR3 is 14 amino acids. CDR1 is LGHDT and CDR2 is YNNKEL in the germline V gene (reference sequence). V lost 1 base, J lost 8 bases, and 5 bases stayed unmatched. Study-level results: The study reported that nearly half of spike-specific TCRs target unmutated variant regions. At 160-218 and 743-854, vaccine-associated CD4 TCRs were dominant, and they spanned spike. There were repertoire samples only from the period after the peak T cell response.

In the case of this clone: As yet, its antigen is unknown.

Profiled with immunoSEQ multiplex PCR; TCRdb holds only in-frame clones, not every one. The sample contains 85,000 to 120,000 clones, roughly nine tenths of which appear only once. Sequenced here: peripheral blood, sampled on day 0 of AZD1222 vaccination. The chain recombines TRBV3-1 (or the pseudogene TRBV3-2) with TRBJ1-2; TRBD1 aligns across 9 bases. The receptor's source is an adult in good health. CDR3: CASSQVGQGGGYTF. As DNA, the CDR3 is TGTGCCAGCAGCCAAGTGGGACAGGGTGGCGGCTACACCTTC.